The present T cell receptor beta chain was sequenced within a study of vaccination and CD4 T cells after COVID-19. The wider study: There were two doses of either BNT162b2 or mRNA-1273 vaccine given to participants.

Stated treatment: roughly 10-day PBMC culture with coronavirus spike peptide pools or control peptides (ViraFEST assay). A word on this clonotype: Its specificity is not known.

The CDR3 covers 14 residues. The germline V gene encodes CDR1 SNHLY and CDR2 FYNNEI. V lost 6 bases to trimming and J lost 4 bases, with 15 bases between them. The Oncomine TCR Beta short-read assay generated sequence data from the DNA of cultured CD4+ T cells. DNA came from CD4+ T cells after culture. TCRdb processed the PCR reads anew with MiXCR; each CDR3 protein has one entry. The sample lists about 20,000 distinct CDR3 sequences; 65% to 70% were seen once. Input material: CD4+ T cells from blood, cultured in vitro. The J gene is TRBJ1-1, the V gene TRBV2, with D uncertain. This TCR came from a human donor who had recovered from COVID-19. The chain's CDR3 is CASSVKKTGTEAFF. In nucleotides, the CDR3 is TGTGCCAGCAGCGTAAAAAAGACGGGCACTGAAGCTTTCTTT.